This TCR beta chain came from a study of blood T cell dynamics during melanoma immunotherapy. About the research overall: First-line therapy was either pembrolizumab or nivolumab with ipilimumab for metastatic melanoma.

Sequencing was performed with immunoSEQ multiplex PCR; in TCRdb, only in-frame clones are kept and a portion is missing. The sample includes approximately 4,800 clones, more than 85% of them seen just once. Time point meaning: pre-treatment baseline. General study points: At W3, later disease-control patients showed bifurcated PBMC repertoire changes, unlike progressors.

Note on this clone: Its antigen is as yet unknown.

The V gene lost 0 bases and the J gene lost 1 base, with 5 bases spanning the gap. Germline CDR1 is SGHTS and CDR2 is YDEGEE. CDR3 length: 14 amino acids. The specimen comprised blood, sampled from a patient treated with checkpoint blockade. The sequence was collected from a human donor with melanoma. The rearrangement links TRBV5-8 to TRBJ1-5; D remains unclear. The CDR3 spells CASSLEASNQPQHF. Written as DNA, the CDR3 is TGTGCCAGCAGCTTGGAGGCAAGCAATCAGCCCCAGCATTTT.